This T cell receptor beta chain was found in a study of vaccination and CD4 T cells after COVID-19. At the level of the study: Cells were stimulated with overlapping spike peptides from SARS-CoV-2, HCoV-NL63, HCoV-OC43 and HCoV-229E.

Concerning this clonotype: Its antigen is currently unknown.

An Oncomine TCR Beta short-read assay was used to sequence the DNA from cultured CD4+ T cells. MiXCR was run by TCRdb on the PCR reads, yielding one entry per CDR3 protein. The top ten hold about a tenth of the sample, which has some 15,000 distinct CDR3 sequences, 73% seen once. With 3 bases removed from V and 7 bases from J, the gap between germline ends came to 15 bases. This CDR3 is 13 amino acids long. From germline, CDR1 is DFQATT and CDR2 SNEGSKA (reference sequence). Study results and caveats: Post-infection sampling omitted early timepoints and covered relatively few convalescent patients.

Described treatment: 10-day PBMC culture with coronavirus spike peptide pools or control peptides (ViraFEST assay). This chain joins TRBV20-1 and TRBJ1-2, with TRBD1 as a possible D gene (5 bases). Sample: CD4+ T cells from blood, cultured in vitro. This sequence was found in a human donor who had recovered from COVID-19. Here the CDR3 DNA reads TGCAGTGCTAGTGAATCGGGGCCGCGTGGCTACACCTTC. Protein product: CSASESGPRGYTF.